This TCR beta chain was documented in a study of CD4+ T cells in melanoma. This table comes from immunoSEQ multiplex PCR, and its TCRdb copy is limited to in-frame clones, with some not included. The sample comprises 55,000 or so clones, more than 60% of which are singletons, and around 4.8% rests with the top ten. For this clone: What it binds is not known.

Germline V lookup: CDR1 SGHAT, CDR2 FQNNGV. The CDR3 has 13 amino acids. V dropped 3 bases and J dropped 6 bases, with 9 bases sitting between them. The study, taken as a whole, reports: In melanoma, neoantigen-specific CD4+ T cells reportedly differed in differentiation state. CD8+ T cell, macrophage and B cell function reportedly correlated with neoantigen-specific CD4+ T cells.

The clonotype was recovered from a human donor with melanoma. Sequencing input: tumor tissue. The J gene is TRBJ2-1, the V gene TRBV11-2; tentative D call: TRBD2 (6 bases). This CDR3 is CASSFGGVNEQFF. Here the CDR3 DNA reads TGTGCCAGCAGCTTTGGCGGGGTCAATGAGCAGTTCTTC.